Listed here are 6 T cell receptor beta chains from one sample, sequenced in a study of blood T cell repertoires in COVID-19. Assay used: immunoSEQ multiplex PCR; TCRdb lists only in-frame clones, some missing. The profile covers under 150,000 clones, with around four fifths appearing a single time and roughly 13% taken by the ten largest. The specimen sequenced was peripheral blood. The receptors were gathered from a human donor in a cohort sampled during active COVID-19.

DNA of the CDR3: TGTGCCATCTTCTCGGGGGGGGCCGGAGATACGCAGTATTTT. This encodes CAIFSGGAGDTQYF. The rearrangement links TRBV10-3 to TRBJ2-3; TRBD2 matches at 8 bases. Germline CDR1 reads ENHRY; CDR2 reads SYGVKD. The CDR3 sequence is 14 residues long. V lost 8 bases, J lost 5 bases, and 9 bases stayed unmatched.

In DNA, the CDR3 is TGCGCCAGCAGCCTATACTACGAGCAGTACTTC. This codes for CASSLYYEQYF. The J gene is TRBJ2-7, the V gene TRBV5-1; D uncertain. This CDR3 is built from 11 residues. In germline, CDR1 is SGHRS, CDR2 YFSETQ. V lost 4 bases and J lost 3, with 5 bases in between. The whole variable domain, filled in from reference TRBV5-1 and TRBJ2-7, reads KAGVTQTPRYLIKTRGQQVTLSCSPISGHRSVSWYQQTPGQGLQFLFEYFSETQRNKGNFPGRFSGRQFSNSRSEMNVSTLELGDSALYLCASSLYYEQYFGPGTRLTVT.

The rearrangement joins TRBV5-1 to TRBJ1-3; TRBD1 aligns across 8 bases. The CDR3 loop spans 16 amino acids. J lost 3 bases, V lost 3 bases, and 8 bases had no gene match. Germline loops: CDR1 SGHRS, CDR2 YFSETQ. For the CDR3, the DNA is TGCGCCAGCAGCTACTCTCAGGGGGCAGTTGGAAACACCATATATTTT. This codes for CASSYSQGAVGNTIYF.

This clone was counted once. The gene calls are TRBV9 and TRBJ1-2; TRBD1 matches 7 bases. V gave up 4 bases and J gave up 7 bases; unmatched junction bases: 13. The CDR3 extends over 15 amino acids. CDR1 and CDR2 (germline): SGDLS, YYNGEE. The CDR3 loop reads CASSPPTQGSSGYTF. CDR3 nucleotides: TGTGCCAGCAGCCCCCCGACACAGGGGAGCTCTGGCTACACCTTC.

This chain connects TRBV5-8 to TRBJ2-7; D is perhaps TRBD1 (5 bases). Trimming left V 0 bases short and J 5 bases short, with 15 bases between. The germline CDR1 and CDR2 sequences are SGHTS and YDEGEE. This CDR3 is built from 15 residues. The CDR3 loop is CASSLGQGIKDEQYF. CDR3 coding DNA: TGTGCCAGCAGCTTGGGTCAGGGAATAAAGGACGAGCAGTACTTC. The variable domain in full, completed from reference TRBV5-8 and TRBJ2-7, reads EAGVTQSPTHLIKTRGQQATLRCSPISGHTSVYWYQQALGLGLQFLLWYDEGEERNRGNFPPRFSGRQFPNYSSELNVNALELEDSALYLCASSLGQGIKDEQYFGPGTRLTVT.

This chain uses TRBV5-4 with TRBJ1-5; 11 nucleotides match TRBD1. CDR1 is SGHNT and CDR2 is YYREEE in the germline V gene (reference sequence). The trim removed 4 bases at V and 5 bases at J, leaving 5 bases unmatched. This CDR3 is 15 amino acids long. The CDR3 bases are TGTGCCAGCAGCCCTGGACAGGGGGCCCATCAGCCCCAGCATTTT. Translated, it gives CASSPGQGAHQPQHF.